The rows below give T cell receptor beta chains drawn from one sample of a study of cytomegalovirus exposure and HLA in healthy donors. Method: immunoSEQ multiplex PCR; TCRdb's copy keeps in-frame clones and lacks some. The sample shows approximately 200,000 clones, roughly 79% of them seen only once. Input material: PBMCs. Source of these receptors: a man between 18 and 29 years old in good health and CMV-seronegative. Both conserved end residues are part of each CDR3.

v_call cdr3_aa
TRBV30 CAWSVTSYEQYF
TRBV5-6 CASSSLTGGTDTQYF
TRBV6-1 CASSVADSSYNEQFF
TRBV12-5 CASGSNRVPYGQYF
TRBV2 CASSAYPGGGPPEQFF
TRBV29-1 CSVDGPRDEQYF
TRBV7-2 CASRSGLAGGPGTGELFF
TRBV9 CASSVGLLAGDNEQFF
TRBV9 CASSVVPSGGAGGDTQYF
TRBV14 CASSQAGDSPLHF
TRBV28 CASSYSSYEQYF
TRBV7-3 CASSFRGQETQYF
TRBV4-1 CASSHGLGKGEQYF
TRBV19 CARPFTLGGAIYNEQFF
TRBV4-2 CASSPTSGAYNEQFF
TRBV14 CASSPEWAGGPYNEQFF
TRBV4-1 CASSPEGQGAFSYEQYF
TRBV27 CASSLTWGVTQYF
TRBV11-3 CASSLQENTEAFF
TRBV6-1 CASRFGTGRYEQYF
TRBV28 CASSLPPLDPYTQYF
TRBV7-3 CASSSFTSGGTDTQYF
TRBV25-1 CASSPHGTVFSTF
TRBV7-9 CASSLGYRSYEQYF
TRBV7-9 CASSIRQGRNTEAFF
TRBV27 CASRFDSHVYGYTF
TRBV6-5 CASSYVTGGTEAFF
TRBV6-6 CASSSGEVANTGELFF
TRBV5-5 CASSFLGGSGNTIYF
TRBV6-1 CASSDALFAGAGGGETQYF
TRBV18 CASSPPSTNEKLFF
TRBV18 CASSPVQGPNTGELFF
TRBV2 CASSDRPVLGTDTQYF
TRBV27 CASSTPSSGQTYEQYF
TRBV5-4 CASSFQGADHEQYF
TRBV5-1 CASSLGWGDPHEQYF
TRBV11-3 CASSGTSGQVARGYTF
TRBV30 CAWKQGFADTQYF
TRBV2 CASISAGDSNSPLHF